This T cell receptor (beta chain) is from a study of T cell changes during pregnancy in multiple sclerosis. Profiled with immunoSEQ multiplex PCR; TCRdb holds only in-frame clones, not every one. The sample has tens of thousands of clones; 91% are singletons. This receptor was identified in a female donor in good health, enrolled as a control in a pregnancy study. The source material was CD4+ T cells from peripheral blood mononuclear cells, sampled in the second trimester of pregnancy.

The CDR3 DNA reads as TGTGCCAGCACACTCGACTCAGGGACAGCTAAAGAGACCCAGTACTTC. Its protein product is CASTLDSGTAKETQYF. The rearrangement uses TRBV25-1 and TRBJ2-5; 7 bases are shared with TRBD1. The CDR3 has 16 residues. V gave up 7 bases and J gave up 3 bases; unmatched junction bases: 14. CDR1 MGHDK and CDR2 SYGVNS come from the germline V gene.